A single sample is the source of the 15 T cell receptor beta chains below, sequenced in a study of CD4 T cells in relation to SARS-CoV-2 and coronaviruses. These receptors are not linked to any known antigen. Clones were sequenced by immunoSEQ multiplex PCR, and TCRdb holds only the in-frame ones, with some missing. The sample holds roughly 30,000 clones, 78% seen once. Unexposed donor CD4+ T cells date from about 2011-2018, before the COVID-19 pandemic. Isolation of CD4+ T cells took place after approximately 11 days in culture. Input material: CD4+ T cells from PBMCs, cultured in vitro. The receptors were gathered from a human donor in good health.

This chain connects TRBV7-2 to TRBJ2-4, with D tentatively TRBD1 (6 bases). Germline V gives CDR1 SGHTA, CDR2 FQGNSA. The CDR3 contains 17 residues. Deletions cut 5 bases from V and 0 bases from J, with 17 bases between. The CDR3 protein is CASSPSDRRLAKNIQYF. CDR3 nucleotide sequence: TGTGCCAGCAGCCCATCGGACAGAAGACTAGCCAAAAACATTCAGTACTTC.

CDR3 sequence (DNA): TGTGCCAGCAGCTTAGGGTCGTCTAGGGAGCAGTACTTC. It yields the protein CASSLGSSREQYF. V is TRBV11-3 and J is TRBJ2-7; D gene ambiguous. This CDR3 is 13 amino acids long. In germline, CDR1 is SGHNT, CDR2 YENEEA. Deletions cut 1 base from V and 7 bases from J, with 11 bases between.

This chain joins TRBV19 and TRBJ1-2, with D perhaps TRBD1 (6 bases). Germline loops: CDR1 LNHDA, CDR2 SQIVND (reference sequence). The CDR3 runs 13 residues. V shed 4 bases and J shed 4 bases, with 10 bases lying between them. CDR3 sequence: CASSTGTPYGYTF. CDR3 nucleotides: TGTGCCAGTAGTACGGGGACACCCTATGGCTACACCTTC.

There are a few counts of this clone. The chain joins TRBV7-9 to TRBJ1-3; a possible D gene is TRBD1 (5 bases). The CDR3 has 16 amino acids. V was trimmed by 1 base and J by 3 bases, leaving 13 bases between them. Germline V gene sequence: CDR1 SEHNR, CDR2 FQNEAQ (reference sequence). CDR3 nucleotides: TGTGCCAGCAGCTTAGTCGGGGGGTTAGTTGGAAACACCATATATTTT. Amino acids: CASSLVGGLVGNTIYF.

The chain employs TRBV5-1 and TRBJ2-7; D assignment may be TRBD1 or TRBD2 (5 bases each). CDR3 length: 14 residues. V lost 2 bases and J lost 2, with 11 bases in between. The germline CDR1 and CDR2 sequences are SGHRS and YFSETQ. This CDR3 is CASSLPGPAYEQYF. Written as DNA, the CDR3 is TGCGCCAGCAGCTTACCGGGGCCTGCCTACGAGCAGTACTTC.

This clone was detected only a few times. This rearrangement joins TRBV25-1 to TRBJ2-2, with TRBD2 matching 10 bases. Germline lookup yields CDR1 MGHDK and CDR2 SYGVNS. Germline trimming cut 6 bases from V and 5 bases from J; bases unmatched to any gene: 12. The CDR3 extends over 17 amino acids. The CDR3 DNA reads as TGTGCCAGCAGCTCCGGTGCTAGCGGGAGCCGGACCGGGGAGCTGTTTTTT. It specifies CASSSGASGSRTGELFF.

The V gene is TRBV27, the J gene TRBJ2-7; D unresolved. The CDR3 spans 13 residues. Germline CDR1 MNHEY, CDR2 SMNVEV (reference sequence). Deletions cut 8 bases from V and 2 bases from J, with 13 bases between. The CDR3 region is CASPRRVPYEQYF. The CDR3 DNA is TGTGCCAGCCCCCGTAGGGTTCCCTACGAGCAGTACTTC.

The rearrangement uses TRBV9 and TRBJ2-7; 8 positions match TRBD1. CDR1 is SGDLS and CDR2 is YYNGEE in the germline V gene. This CDR3 spans 15 amino acids. Trimming at V came to 0 bases and at J to 5 bases, leaving 7 bases not matched to a gene. This chain's CDR3 is CASSVGQGARNEQYF. CDR3 coding DNA: TGTGCCAGCAGCGTAGGCCAGGGGGCGCGCAACGAGCAGTACTTC.

The V call is TRBV6-5, the J call TRBJ2-1, with TRBD2 identical over 8 bases. This CDR3 contains 14 residues. V lost 6 bases to trimming and J lost 4 bases; unmatched junction nucleotides: 5. From germline, CDR1 is MNHEY and CDR2 SVGAGI. The CDR3 spells CASRPGTRYNEQFF. The CDR3 bases are TGTGCCAGCAGGCCCGGGACTAGATACAATGAGCAGTTCTTC.

The rearrangement links TRBV6-5 to TRBJ1-1, with D hard to call. V lost 6 bases to trimming and J lost 1 base, with 9 bases between them. The CDR3 spans 13 residues. CDR1 and CDR2 (germline): MNHEY, SVGAGI. The CDR3 sequence: CASRYDGNTEAFF. CDR3 bases: TGTGCCAGCAGATATGACGGGAACACTGAAGCTTTCTTT.

J is TRBJ1-5 and V is TRBV6-5, with TRBD1 as a possible D gene (6 bases). Germline V gene data show CDR1 as MNHEY and CDR2 as SVGAGI. This CDR3 comprises 15 residues. Trimming cost V 2 bases and J 6 bases, with 14 bases left between them. In DNA form, the CDR3 reads TGTGCCAGCAGTTACAGGGGGGAAAGGGGTCAGCCCCAGCATTTT. This sequence encodes CASSYRGERGQPQHF.

This chain links TRBV7-2 with TRBJ2-7; tentatively, D is TRBD2 (6 bases). Germline V gene data show CDR1 as SGHTA and CDR2 as FQGNSA. The CDR3 runs 13 residues. Trimming took off 2 bases at V and 9 bases at J, with 14 bases between the two ends. In DNA, the CDR3 is TGTGCCAGCAGCTTACCGGGACTCCCAATGCAGTACTTC. Translation gives CASSLPGLPMQYF.

The rearrangement links TRBV30 to TRBJ2-1; 13 bases are a match to TRBD2. Germline CDR1 is GTSNPN and CDR2 is SVGIG (reference sequence). Trimming took 2 bases from V and 8 from J; bases not matched to a gene: 9. This CDR3 has 16 amino acids. The CDR3 nucleotides read TGTGCCTGGAGTTCAGTGACTAGCGGGGGGCGTGATGAGCAGTTCTTC. Protein product: CAWSSVTSGGRDEQFF.

J is TRBJ1-4 and V is TRBV9; D may be TRBD1 (6 bases). V lost 1 base and J lost 6, with 10 bases in between. This CDR3 has 14 amino acids. CDR1 and CDR2 from the germline V gene are SGDLS and YYNGEE. CDR3 region: CASSVQGWDEKLFF. CDR3 in DNA: TGTGCCAGCAGCGTACAGGGGTGGGATGAAAAACTGTTTTTT.

This clone was recorded once. The chain joins TRBV18 to TRBJ2-1; D is ambiguous. Germline V gives CDR1 KGHSH, CDR2 LQKENI. CDR3 length equals 12 residues. With 1 base removed from V and 8 bases from J, the gap between germline ends came to 6 bases. CDR3 sequence (DNA): TGTGCCAGCTCACCACGATGGGATGAGCAGTTCTTC. Translation: CASSPRWDEQFF. The whole variable domain, filled in from reference TRBV18 and TRBJ2-1, reads NAGVMQNPRHLVRRRGQEARLRCSPMKGHSHVYWYRQLPEEGLKFMVYLQKENIIDESGMPKERFSAEFPKEGPSILRIQQVVRGDSAAYFCASSPRWDEQFFGPGTRLTVL.